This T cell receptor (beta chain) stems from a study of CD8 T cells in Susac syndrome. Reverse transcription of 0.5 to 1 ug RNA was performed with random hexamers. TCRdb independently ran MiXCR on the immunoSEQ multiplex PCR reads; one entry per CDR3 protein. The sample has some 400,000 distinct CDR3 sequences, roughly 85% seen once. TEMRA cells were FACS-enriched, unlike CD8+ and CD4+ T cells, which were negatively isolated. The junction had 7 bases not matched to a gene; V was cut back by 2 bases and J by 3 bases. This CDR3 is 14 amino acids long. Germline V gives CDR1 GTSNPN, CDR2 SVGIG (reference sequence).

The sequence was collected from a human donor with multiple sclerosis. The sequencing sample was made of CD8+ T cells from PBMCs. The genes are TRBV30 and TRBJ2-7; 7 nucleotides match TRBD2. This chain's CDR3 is CAWSPGGRVYEQYF. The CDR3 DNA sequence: TGTGCCTGGAGTCCGGGGGGTAGGGTCTACGAGCAGTACTTC.